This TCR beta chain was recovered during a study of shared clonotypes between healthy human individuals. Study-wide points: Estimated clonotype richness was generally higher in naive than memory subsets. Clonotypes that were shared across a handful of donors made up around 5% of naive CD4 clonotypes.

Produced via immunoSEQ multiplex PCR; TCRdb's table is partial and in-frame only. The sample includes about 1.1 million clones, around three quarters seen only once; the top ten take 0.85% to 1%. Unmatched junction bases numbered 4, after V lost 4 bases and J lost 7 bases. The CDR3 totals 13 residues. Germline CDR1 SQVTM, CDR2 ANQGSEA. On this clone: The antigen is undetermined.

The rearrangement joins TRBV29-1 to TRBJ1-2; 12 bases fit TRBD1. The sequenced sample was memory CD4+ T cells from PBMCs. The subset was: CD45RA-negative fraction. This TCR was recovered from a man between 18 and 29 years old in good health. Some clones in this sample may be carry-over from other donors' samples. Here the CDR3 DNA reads TGCAGCGTTGTGGGACAGGGGGCTGGTGGCTACACCTTC. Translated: CSVVGQGAGGYTF.